These 32 T cell receptor beta chains came from one sample sequenced in a study of T cells in Graves' hyperthyroidism and ophthalmopathy. Amplified regions were TCR beta CDR3 sequences from RNA transcripts. The HTBI primer set drove a first-round RT-PCR of the TCR CDR3. One entry per CDR3 protein results from TCRdb running MiXCR on the multiplex PCR reads. The sample contains approximately 400,000 distinct CDR3 sequences, roughly 14% of which appear only once. The specimen sequenced was blood. These receptors all come from a woman aged 60 to 75 with Graves' hyperthyroidism.

This clonotype was seen repeatedly, ten times or more. The chain joins TRBV20-1 to TRBJ2-7, with 12 positions matching TRBD2. The CDR3 loop spans 14 amino acids. CDR1 is DFQATT, CDR2 SNEGSKA, per germline (reference sequence). V was clipped by 6 bases and J by 1 base; unmatched bases: 4. The CDR3 loop reads CSATTSGGSYEQYF. The CDR3 bases are TGCAGTGCGACGACTAGCGGGGGTTCCTACGAGCAGTACTTC.

Many counts were recorded for this clonotype. This chain links TRBV27 with TRBJ2-1; TRBD1 might be the D (5 bases). Germline V gene data show CDR1 as MNHEY and CDR2 as SMNVEV (reference sequence). The CDR3 is made up of 14 amino acids. The V end lost 7 bases, the J end lost 8 bases, and 18 bases lay between the germline ends. The CDR3 region is CASTQRRGYHEQFF. CDR3 nucleotides: TGTGCCAGCACCCAGAGAAGGGGTTACCATGAGCAGTTCTTC.

At least ten counts were recorded for this clonotype. V and J are TRBV12-5 and TRBJ1-5; 9 bases are a match to TRBD1. The CDR3 runs to 18 residues. V shed 0 bases, J shed 7 bases, and the junction held 13 bases outside the gene matches. In germline, CDR1 is LGHNT, CDR2 FRNRAP. In DNA form, the CDR3 reads TGTGCTAGTGGTTTGGTATTGTGGGGACAGGGTCCCCGGCAGCCCCAGCATTTT. Translated, it gives CASGLVLWGQGPRQPQHF.

In its sample, this clonotype was seen many times. The V call is TRBV7-8, the J call TRBJ2-5, with D possibly called TRBD1 or TRBD2 (5 bases each). Germline V lookup: CDR1 SGHVS, CDR2 FQNEAQ. CDR3 length: 15 amino acids. Trimming took 5 bases from V and 6 from J, leaving 19 bases between them. CDR3 coding DNA: TGTGCCAGCAGCCCGGGACCGGGATCGATGAAGACCCAGTACTTC. It codes for CASSPGPGSMKTQYF.

For the CDR3, the DNA is TGTGCCAGCAGCGCACGGGGCCCTAGAACGGAGACCCAGTACTTC. Translation: CASSARGPRTETQYF. The chain joins TRBV5-5 to TRBJ2-5; D is possibly TRBD1 or TRBD2 (5 bases each). Looked up from germline, CDR1 is SGHKS and CDR2 is YYEKEE (reference sequence). This CDR3 has 15 amino acids. The V and J ends lost 4 bases and 5 bases respectively, with 18 bases between them. Complete variable domain (other parts from reference TRBV5-5 and TRBJ2-5): DAGVTQSPTHLIKTRGQQVTLRCSPISGHKSVSWYQQVLGQGPQFIFQYYEKEERGRGNFPDRFSARQFPNYSSELNVNALLLGDSALYLCASSARGPRTETQYFGPGTRLLVL.

This clonotype has a count of ten or more. The chain uses TRBV3-1 and TRBJ2-7; the D gene is possibly TRBD2 (6 bases). Deletions cut 0 bases from V and 1 base from J, with 13 bases between. CDR1 is LGHDT, CDR2 YNNKEL, per germline (reference sequence). CDR3 length: 16 residues. The DNA for the CDR3 is TGTGCCAGCAGCCAAGAAGGGCGGGATGGATCCTACGAGCAGTACTTC. It encodes CASSQEGRDGSYEQYF.

In its sample, this clonotype was seen many times. The junction differs from germline at one of its ends, possibly a read error. V usage is TRBV2 and J usage is TRBJ2-3, with 8 positions matching TRBD1. CDR3 length: 13 amino acids. Germline V lookup: CDR1 SNHLY, CDR2 FYNNEI. This chain's CDR3 is CATRTGMTDTRYF. As DNA, the CDR3 is TGTGCCACTAGGACAGGGATGACAGATACGCGGTATTTT.

This clonotype was detected many times. This chain links TRBV3-1 with TRBJ1-2, with D perhaps matching TRBD1 (6 bases). Trimming removed 0 bases from V and 8 bases from J, with 16 bases in between. This CDR3 comprises 15 residues. CDR1 is LGHDT and CDR2 is YNNKEL in the germline V gene (reference sequence). Written as DNA, the CDR3 is TGTGCCAGCAGCCAAGATACGCAGGGGTTGTGGGGCTACACCTTC. Translating it yields CASSQDTQGLWGYTF.

This clonotype was counted many times. This chain joins TRBV7-9 and TRBJ2-2; the D is unclear. Trimming removed 11 bases at V and 1 base at J, with 14 bases between. Germline CDR1 is SEHNR and CDR2 is FQNEAQ (reference sequence). The CDR3 extends over 14 amino acids. DNA of the CDR3: TGTGCCGCCACGGGCAGAGAGAACACCGGGGAGCTGTTTTTT. Its protein is CAATGRENTGELFF.

This clonotype has a count of ten or more. The chain carries TRBV5-1 and TRBJ2-2, with 10 bases matching TRBD1. The ends lost 3 bases at V and 3 bases at J; junction bases unmatched: 14. CDR1 and CDR2 from the germline V gene are SGHRS and YFSETQ. CDR3 length equals 19 residues. The CDR3 coding sequence is TGCGCCAGCAGCTCCAAGCAGGGACAGGGGTCCCTAGACACCGGGGAGCTGTTTTTT. Encoded protein: CASSSKQGQGSLDTGELFF.

At least ten counts were recorded for this clonotype. The chain has TRBV20-1 and TRBJ2-5, with D possibly TRBD1 on 5 matching bases. Trimming stripped 0 bases from V and 4 bases from J, with 15 bases between. Germline V gene lookup returns CDR1 DFQATT and CDR2 SNEGSKA (reference sequence). CDR3 size: 15 residues. The chain's CDR3 is CSARDPFRESETQYF. DNA for the CDR3: TGCAGTGCTAGAGATCCGTTCAGGGAATCAGAGACCCAGTACTTC.

This clonotype was counted many times. The rearrangement links TRBV10-1 to TRBJ2-7; D is possibly TRBD2 (5 bases). The CDR3 has 14 amino acids. Germline CDR1 reads WNHNN; CDR2 reads SYGVQD (reference sequence). Trimming removed 0 bases from V and 6 bases from J, with 12 bases in between. CDR3 nucleotide sequence: TGCGCCAGCAGTGAGTCGAGGGTTTATGCCGAGCAGTACTTC. Translated, it gives CASSESRVYAEQYF.

Ten or more counts support this clonotype. This sequence joins TRBV5-5 and TRBJ2-3; either TRBD1 or TRBD2 may supply D (5 bases each). From germline, CDR1 is SGHKS and CDR2 YYEKEE (reference sequence). The CDR3 covers 15 residues. Trimming shortened V by 3 bases and J by 2 bases, and 13 bases separated the two germline ends. The CDR3 DNA follows: TGTGCCAGCAGCTGGGGGACGGGGTACACAGATACGCAGTATTTT. It specifies CASSWGTGYTDTQYF.

The chain carries TRBV5-1 and TRBJ2-2, with D hard to call. Trimming took off 4 bases at V and 6 bases at J, with 19 bases between the two ends. The length of the CDR3 is 16 residues. Germline V lookup: CDR1 SGHRS, CDR2 YFSETQ. CDR3 nucleotide sequence: TGCGCCAGCAGCCTTAGGGATTTCGGAGAAGCCGGGGAGCTGTTTTTT. Residues: CASSLRDFGEAGELFF.

The rearrangement joins TRBV5-1 to TRBJ2-5; no clear D. This CDR3 comprises 15 residues. With 3 bases removed from V and 3 bases from J, the gap between germline ends came to 15 bases. CDR1 is SGHRS, CDR2 YFSETQ, per germline. The CDR3 DNA reads as TGCGCCAGCAGCTGGGAACCTAGGCCCGAAGAGACCCAGTACTTC. Translation: CASSWEPRPEETQYF.

This clonotype was seen at least ten times. V usage is TRBV6-1 and J usage is TRBJ2-1; 11 bases fit TRBD2. J was trimmed by 5 bases and V by 5 bases; bases with no gene match: 8. Germline CDR1 MNHNS, CDR2 SASEGT. This CDR3 comprises 16 residues. CDR3 coding DNA: TGTGCCAGCAGTTTAGTTGGGACTAGCGGCAACAATGAGCAGTTCTTC. Translation: CASSLVGTSGNNEQFF.

A word on this clonotype: Being one base from a much bigger clone, this may be a read error. V and J are TRBV19 and TRBJ1-2; D gene unclear. Germline V gene sequence: CDR1 LNHDA, CDR2 SQIVND (reference sequence). The CDR3 length is 12 residues. As DNA, the CDR3 is TGTGCCACTAGTATCGATCCCTATGGCTACACCTTC. This encodes CATSIDPYGYTF.

This clonotype has at least ten counts. The chain links TRBV24-1 to TRBJ2-5; 12 bases agree with TRBD2. Germline lookup yields CDR1 KGHDR and CDR2 SFDVKD. V lost 2 bases, J lost 2 bases, and 5 bases stayed unmatched. This CDR3 spans 17 amino acids. CDR3 in amino acids: CATSDSIGLAGQETQYF. Written as DNA, the CDR3 is TGTGCCACCAGTGATTCGATAGGACTAGCGGGACAAGAGACCCAGTACTTC.

This clonotype has ten or more counts. This chain connects TRBV7-3 to TRBJ1-1; 12 bases map to TRBD1. This CDR3 is built from 15 residues. The germline CDR1 and CDR2 sequences are SGHTA and FQGTGA. J lost 4 bases, V lost 4 bases, and 4 bases had no gene match. The CDR3 DNA is TGTGCCAGCAGCTCGGGACAGGGGGCCGGCACTGAAGCTTTCTTT. Translated, it gives CASSSGQGAGTEAFF.

This clonotype has a count of ten or more. This sequence joins TRBV5-1 and TRBJ2-7; 9 positions match TRBD2. Germline V CDR1 and CDR2: SGHRS, YFSETQ. V was clipped by 4 bases and J by 3 bases; unmatched bases: 8. This CDR3 comprises 15 residues. The CDR3 sequence is CASSPWTSASYEQYF. DNA of the CDR3: TGCGCCAGCAGCCCCTGGACTAGCGCGAGCTACGAGCAGTACTTC.

In its sample, this clonotype was seen a few times. The chain is built from TRBV6-2 or TRBV6-3 and TRBJ1-2; D remains unclear. The V end was cut by 9 bases, the J end by 4 bases, with 15 bases between. This CDR3 is 13 amino acids long. The germline CDR1 and CDR2 sequences are MNHEY and SVGEGT. In DNA, the CDR3 is TGTGCCAGTCGAACTCCGGGATTCTATGGCTACACCTTC. Amino acids: CASRTPGFYGYTF.

In its sample, this clonotype was seen many times. The genes are TRBV5-5 and TRBJ1-1; a weak D match, TRBD1 (5 bases). This CDR3 contains 14 residues. Germline V gene lookup returns CDR1 SGHKS and CDR2 YYEKEE (reference sequence). V was clipped by 1 base and J by 6 bases, with 13 bases between them. CDR3 protein: CASSLYQGGAEAFF. DNA of the CDR3: TGTGCCAGCAGCTTGTATCAGGGCGGGGCTGAAGCTTTCTTT.

This clonotype was observed many times. The chain links TRBV29-1 to TRBJ1-1, with D perhaps matching TRBD1 (5 bases). Per the germline V gene, CDR1 is SQVTM and CDR2 is ANQGSEA. Trimming took 0 bases from V and 1 from J, leaving 6 bases between them. CDR3 length: 13 amino acids. The CDR3 here is CSVEETENTEAFF. The CDR3 nucleotides read TGCAGCGTTGAAGAGACAGAGAACACTGAAGCTTTCTTT.

A remark on this clonotype: A read error may be the cause here, since a much bigger clone is one base away. This chain connects TRBV5-1 to TRBJ2-1, with 7 nucleotides matching TRBD1. Germline CDR1 SGHRS, CDR2 YFSETQ. This CDR3 is 16 amino acids long. The CDR3 here is CASSLDTGVSYNEQLF. The CDR3 DNA sequence: TGCGCCAGCAGCTTGGATACAGGGGTCTCCTACAATGAGCAGCTCTTC.

This clonotype was detected ten times or more. The DNA of the CDR3 is TGCAGCGCCGGTGGGGTCACTGAAGCTTTCTTT. Translated: CSAGGVTEAFF. The chain uses TRBV29-1 and TRBJ1-1; no clear D gene. CDR1 and CDR2 (germline): SQVTM, ANQGSEA. This CDR3 has 11 residues. Trimming removed 7 bases from V and 4 bases from J, with 10 bases in between. The variable domain in full, with the rest retrieved from reference TRBV29-1 and TRBJ1-1, is SAVISQKPSRDICQRGTSLTIQCQVDSQVTMMFWYRQQPGQSLTLIATANQGSEATYESGFVIDKFPISRPNLTFSTLTVSNMSPEDSSIYLCSAGGVTEAFFGQGTRLTVV.

This clonotype was found many times. The rearrangement joins TRBV20-1 to TRBJ2-1, with D perhaps TRBD1 (5 bases). Germline CDR1 is DFQATT and CDR2 is SNEGSKA (reference sequence). CDR3 length: 14 residues. Trimming cost V 0 bases and J 2 bases, with 8 bases left between them. DNA for the CDR3: TGCAGTGCTAGAGATCAGGGCCCCTACAATGAGCAGTTCTTC. Translated: CSARDQGPYNEQFF.

This clonotype appeared many times. This chain uses TRBV6-1 with TRBJ1-4, with a possible D match to TRBD1 (6 bases). CDR3 size: 16 residues. Germline lookup yields CDR1 MNHNS and CDR2 SASEGT. V lost 9 bases, J lost 5 bases, and 22 bases lay in between. The CDR3 is CASLPGTPTKNEKLFF. DNA of the CDR3: TGTGCCAGTCTCCCCGGGACACCTACGAAAAATGAAAAACTGTTTTTT.

The chain uses TRBV19 and TRBJ2-6; D may be TRBD1 or TRBD2 (6 bases each). This CDR3 has 17 residues. V dropped 8 bases and J dropped 1 base, with 18 bases sitting between them. CDR1 LNHDA and CDR2 SQIVND come from the germline V gene (reference sequence). CDR3 residues: CASGRGEPVSGANVLTF. The DNA of the CDR3 is TGTGCCAGTGGAAGGGGGGAGCCTGTATCTGGGGCCAACGTCCTGACTTTC.

There are a few counts of this clonotype. The chain carries TRBV28 and TRBJ1-5; D perhaps matches TRBD1 (6 bases). CDR1 and CDR2 from the germline V gene are MDHEN and SYDVKM. V was clipped by 10 bases and J by 6 bases, with 13 bases between them. This CDR3 is built from 12 residues. The CDR3 region has the DNA TGTGCCACCAACAGGGCGACTCAGCCCCAGCATTTT. It specifies CATNRATQPQHF.

V gene TRBV19 combines with J gene TRBJ2-2; D not certain. The CDR3 has 15 residues. Germline V gives CDR1 LNHDA, CDR2 SQIVND (reference sequence). V was pared by 7 bases and J by 0 bases, with 12 bases between. CDR3 nucleotide sequence: TGTGCCAGTAATCGGGCCACGACGAACACCGGGGAGCTGTTTTTT. The encoded protein is CASNRATTNTGELFF.

The chain is built from TRBV2 and TRBJ1-5; TRBD1 aligns across 9 bases. In germline, CDR1 is SNHLY, CDR2 FYNNEI. V lost 3 bases, J lost 4 bases, and 10 bases stayed unmatched. The CDR3 totals 17 residues. The chain's CDR3 is CASSETTGTGSNQPQHF. The CDR3 DNA is TGTGCCAGCAGTGAGACCACCGGGACAGGGAGTAATCAGCCCCAGCATTTT.

Notes on this clonotype: The CDR3 carries no conserved terminal phenylalanine or tryptophan, so it likely arises from a read error. The chain uses TRBV12-3 or TRBV12-4 and TRBJ2-5; D is perhaps TRBD2 (6 bases). The CDR3 extends over 14 amino acids. The V end was cut by 8 bases, the J end by 5 bases, with 18 bases between. The CDR3 is CASCIRAGGETQYL. The CDR3 DNA sequence: TGTGCCAGCTGCATACGGGCCGGAGGGGAGACCCAGTACCTC.